This T cell receptor beta chain comes out of a study of patients and donors after allogeneic stem cell transplantation. This clonotype was found many times. MiXCR was run by TCRdb on the RT-PCR reads, yielding one entry per CDR3 protein. This table has about 150,000 distinct CDR3 sequences, roughly two fifths appearing once. Sequencing input: blood, either unsorted or a sorted T cell fraction (not recorded which). The receptor's source is a human donor who was either an allogeneic HSCT recipient or a stem cell or donor lymphocyte infusion donor (not recorded which). It is not recorded whose cells these are; they may come from a transplant donor.

The CDR3, as DNA: TGCGCCAGCAGCTTAGGGACGGGACAGCCCCAGCATTTT. Translated, it gives CASSLGTGQPQHF. The chain couples TRBV5-1 to TRBJ1-5, with D perhaps TRBD1 (5 bases). The V gene's germline CDR1 is SGHRS and CDR2 YFSETQ. V lost 2 bases to trimming and J lost 7 bases, with 10 bases between them. The CDR3 length is 13 residues.